The entry below describes one TCR beta chain. The antigen remains unidentified. CDR1 is SGHTA, CDR2 FQGNSA, per germline. The ends were cut back, 7 bases at V and 6 bases at J, with 12 bases in the middle. This CDR3 spans 12 amino acids. The data were obtained in a study of identical twins. Study results and caveats: Less excess twin sharing appeared in beta out-of-frame sequences. Cross-sectional statistical analysis was relied on for the conclusions, without the same donors being followed.

TCRdb reprocessed the 5' RACE reads with MiXCR, giving one entry per CDR3 protein. The table lists roughly 250,000 distinct CDR3 sequences, about 7% of them singletons. The sample was also linked to a second study, of yellow fever vaccine responses in identical twins.

This sequence originates from a young woman in good health. The rearrangement uses TRBV7-2 and TRBJ1-1; D is possibly TRBD1 (5 bases). The sample consisted of memory (CD45RO+) T cells sorted from blood. The CDR3 loop is CASTWGVAEAFF. Written as DNA, the CDR3 is TGTGCCAGCACCTGGGGGGTGGCTGAAGCTTTCTTT.